Sequencing of this TCR beta chain was carried out in a study of T cell repertoires in cytomegalovirus infection. The overall study: Indications came from public TCR beta signatures; they pointed to CMV infection and to a matching HLA type.

This clonotype was recorded a few times. Germline V gives CDR1 SEHNR, CDR2 FQNEAQ (reference sequence). Germline trimming cut 5 bases from V and 2 bases from J; bases unmatched to any gene: 6. The CDR3 length is 15 residues. TCRdb fed the reads into MiXCR, producing one record per CDR3 protein. The data show about 250,000 distinct CDR3 sequences, over 15% seen once. J is TRBJ2-7 and V is TRBV7-9; 10 bases are shared with TRBD1. This clonotype was sampled from a human donor in good health (CMV status not recorded). Some clones in this sample may be carry-over from other donors' samples. Sequenced input: CD8+ T cells from PBMCs. The CDR3 nucleotides are TGTGCCAGCAGCCCGAGGGACAGGGGCGCCTACGAGCAGTACTTC. Translation: CASSPRDRGAYEQYF.